The 31 T cell receptor beta chains below come from one sample, sequenced in a study of blood T cell repertoires in COVID-19. Data came from immunoSEQ multiplex PCR; TCRdb stores just in-frame clones and leaves some out. The data contain over 8,000 clones, around nine tenths of them singletons. Material: peripheral blood. Receptors originate from a human donor with active COVID-19. The donor label of this sample is uncertain.

This chain joins TRBV10-3 and TRBJ2-3, with D maybe TRBD2 (5 bases). The CDR3 extends over 15 amino acids. The ends were cut back, 0 bases at V and 6 bases at J, with 13 bases in the middle. Germline V lookup: CDR1 ENHRY, CDR2 SYGVKD. The CDR3 DNA follows: TGTGCCATCAGTGAGTCGAGCGGCATCTACGATACGCAGTATTTT. Amino acids: CAISESSGIYDTQYF.

The rearrangement joins TRBV19 to TRBJ1-2; TRBD1 matches at 7 bases. Per the germline V gene, CDR1 is LNHDA and CDR2 is SQIVND (reference sequence). CDR3 length: 14 residues. The trim removed 6 bases at V and 5 bases at J, leaving 9 bases unmatched. Here the CDR3 DNA reads TGTGCCAGTAGCTCGACAGGGTCCCGTTATGGCTACACCTTC. Encoded protein: CASSSTGSRYGYTF.

The genes are TRBV10-3 and TRBJ1-5, with 7 bases aligning to TRBD1. With V trimmed by 5 bases and J by 7 bases, 11 bases remained unmatched. The CDR3 sequence is 15 residues long. Germline-derived CDR1 and CDR2 are ENHRY and SYGVKD. The CDR3 sequence is CAISPGQHSDQPQHF. DNA of the CDR3: TGTGCCATCAGTCCGGGACAGCACTCGGACCAGCCCCAGCATTTT.

This clone appeared once. The V and J genes are TRBV6-5 and TRBJ2-3; D is ambiguous. The V end was cut by 7 bases, the J end by 10 bases, with 24 bases between. The CDR3 is made up of 15 amino acids. Germline V gives CDR1 MNHEY, CDR2 SVGAGI. CDR3 in amino acids: CASTPEFRSSSPQYF. The CDR3 DNA is TGTGCCAGCACCCCTGAGTTCAGGTCCAGTAGTCCGCAGTATTTT.

This clone is a singleton in its sample. The V call is TRBV9, the J call TRBJ2-2; TRBD2 might be the D (5 bases). V was cut by 2 bases and J by 7 bases, with 6 bases left in between. There are 12 residues in the CDR3. Germline V CDR1 and CDR2: SGDLS, YYNGEE. The DNA for the CDR3 is TGTGCCAGCAGCGTCGGGAACGGGGAGCTGTTTTTT. It translates to CASSVGNGELFF.

The chain recombines TRBV7-9 with TRBJ1-2; no firm D call. The CDR3 extends over 12 amino acids. Germline CDR1 and CDR2: SEHNR and FQNEAQ (reference sequence). V lost 1 base and J lost 8, with 8 bases in between. The CDR3 loop is CASSLEAEGYTF. DNA for the CDR3: TGTGCCAGCAGCTTAGAGGCGGAAGGCTACACCTTC.

J is TRBJ2-3 and V is TRBV9; TRBD1 matches at 11 bases. Germline assignment: CDR1 SGDLS and CDR2 YYNGEE. The junction had 5 bases not matched to a gene; V was cut back by 0 bases and J by 5 bases. The CDR3 is 16 amino acids. The CDR3 protein is CASSVGTGGFVDTQYF. The CDR3, as DNA: TGTGCCAGCAGCGTAGGGACAGGGGGCTTTGTAGATACGCAGTATTTT.

CDR3 nucleotide sequence: TGCGCCAGCAGCTTGGTTGGGTCAGCAGGCATCGTGGGTGAAAAACTGTTTTTT. Translation: CASSLVGSAGIVGEKLFF. The rearrangement joins TRBV5-1 to TRBJ1-4; D not certain. The germline gives CDR1 SGHRS, CDR2 YFSETQ. V was shortened by 0 bases and J by 7 bases, with 22 bases between the two germline ends. This CDR3 spans 18 amino acids.

The V and J genes are TRBV28 and TRBJ2-7; maybe TRBD1 (6 bases). The germline V gene encodes CDR1 MDHEN and CDR2 SYDVKM. V was shortened by 5 bases and J by 6 bases, with 20 bases between the two germline ends. The CDR3 has 15 amino acids. CDR3 nucleotide sequence: TGTGCCAGCAGTCTTCAGGGGCCAGCGGACCGCGAGCAGTACTTC. It is translated as CASSLQGPADREQYF.

This clone was counted a few times. The chain combines TRBV21-1 with TRBJ2-7; the table's TRBD2 call for D was not verified on the DNA. TRBV21-1 counts as a pseudogene. The CDR3 covers 15 residues. Written as DNA, the CDR3 is TGTGCCAGAAGTTGTGGAGGGATCAAATCCTACGAGCAGTACGTC. Its protein is CARSCGGIKSYEQYV.

The chain uses TRBV27 and TRBJ2-1; TRBD2 matches at 9 bases. Trimming cost V 6 bases and J 6 bases; bases outside gene matches: 6. The CDR3 has 14 amino acids. Germline CDR1 MNHEY, CDR2 SMNVEV (reference sequence). The CDR3 nucleotides read TGTGCCAGCAGCCTGACGGGACTAGCCAATGAGCAGTTCTTC. Translated, it gives CASSLTGLANEQFF.

The CDR3 DNA is TGCGCCAGCAGTGAGACTAGCGCGAACACCGGGGAGCTGTTTTTT. It codes for CASSETSANTGELFF. The gene calls are TRBV10-1 and TRBJ2-2, with 7 bases identical to TRBD2. Losses at the gene ends were 2 bases for V and 0 bases for J; bases not matched to a gene: 0. The length of the CDR3 is 15 residues. Germline values: CDR1 WNHNN, CDR2 SYGVQD (reference sequence).

This clone occurred a few times. The rearrangement uses TRBV9 and TRBJ2-1; tentative D call: TRBD2 (6 bases). The V and J ends lost 3 bases and 4 bases respectively, with 11 bases between them. CDR1 is SGDLS, CDR2 YYNGEE, per germline. This CDR3 comprises 14 residues. DNA of the CDR3: TGTGCCAGCAGCGCCAGCGGGCGGTACAATGAGCAGTTCTTC. It is translated as CASSASGRYNEQFF. Full variable domain (remainder filled in from reference TRBV9 and TRBJ2-1): DSGVTQTPKHLITATGQRVTLRCSPRSGDLSVYWYQQSLDQGLQFLIQYYNGEERAKGNILERFSAQQFPDLHSELNLSSLELGDSALYFCASSASGRYNEQFFGPGTRLTVL.

J is TRBJ2-5 and V is TRBV15; TRBD1 matches at 7 bases. The CDR3 loop spans 14 amino acids. J gave up 5 bases and V 1 base, and 4 bases lay outside the gene matches. Germline CDR1 reads LNHNV; CDR2 reads YYDKDF (reference sequence). CDR3 in amino acids: CATSRVDRAETQYF. DNA for the CDR3: TGTGCCACCAGCAGAGTAGACAGGGCCGAGACCCAGTACTTC.

The gene calls are TRBV28 and TRBJ2-7; 9 nucleotides match TRBD1. In germline, CDR1 is MDHEN, CDR2 SYDVKM. The CDR3 contains 15 residues. The V gene end was trimmed by 7 bases and the J gene end by 0 bases; junction bases not matched to a gene: 7. The CDR3 reads CASNIPGQGSYEQYF. In DNA form, the CDR3 reads TGTGCCAGCAACATTCCGGGACAGGGCTCCTACGAGCAGTACTTC.

V usage is TRBV3-1 (or the pseudogene TRBV3-2) and J usage is TRBJ2-2; 9 bases line up with TRBD1. Per germline, CDR1 LGHDT and CDR2 YNNKEL (reference sequence). Trimming at V came to 3 bases and at J to 6 bases, leaving 8 bases not matched to a gene. This CDR3 is 16 amino acids long. As DNA, the CDR3 is TGTGCCAGCAGCCAGCCCACAGGGGGCATGGCCGGGGAGCTGTTTTTT. This codes for CASSQPTGGMAGELFF.

V is TRBV10-3 and J is TRBJ2-5; D remains unclear. Trimming left V 8 bases short and J 5 bases short, with 6 bases between. There are 10 residues in the CDR3. CDR1 and CDR2 (germline): ENHRY, SYGVKD. In nucleotides, the CDR3 is TGTGCCATCGGAGCCGAGACCCAGTACTTC. Translation gives CAIGAETQYF.

V is TRBV28 and J is TRBJ2-7; D unresolved. The CDR3 is 15 amino acids. In germline, CDR1 is MDHEN, CDR2 SYDVKM. V lost 7 bases to trimming and J lost 0 bases, with 16 bases between them. The CDR3 here is CASTSRFLYSYEQYF. The CDR3 bases are TGTGCCAGCACCTCGAGGTTTCTCTACTCCTACGAGCAGTACTTC. The full variable domain, its missing parts supplied by reference TRBV28 and TRBJ2-7, is DVKVTQSSRYLVKRTGEKVFLECVQDMDHENMFWYRQDPGLGLRLIYFSYDVKMKEKGDIPEGYSVSREKKERFSLILESASTNQTSMYLCASTSRFLYSYEQYFGPGTRLTVT.

The chain combines TRBV12-3 or TRBV12-4 with TRBJ2-1, with 9 positions matching TRBD1. The CDR3 has 13 amino acids. After removal of 4 bases from V and 7 bases from J, the junction contained 2 bases not matched to a gene. CDR3 DNA sequence: TGTGCCAGCAGTTACAGGGGGCGAAATGAGCAGTTCTTC. Translated, it gives CASSYRGRNEQFF.

The V and J genes are TRBV4-1 and TRBJ2-7; 9 bases agree with TRBD2. The V gene end was trimmed by 2 bases and the J gene end by 4 bases; junction bases not matched to a gene: 15. Germline assignment: CDR1 MGHRA and CDR2 YSYEKL. The CDR3 spans 18 residues. The CDR3 nucleotides are TGCGCCAGCAGCCAAAAGGTATTTAGCGGGAGTGGCGGTTACGAGCAGTACGTC. Amino acids: CASSQKVFSGSGGYEQYV.

The chain has TRBV5-5 and TRBJ2-7; D call uncertain. This CDR3 region has 15 residues. Germline V gives CDR1 SGHKS, CDR2 YYEKEE (reference sequence). V lost 4 bases and J lost 2, with 16 bases in between. CDR3 sequence reads: CASSQEPISAYEQYV. The CDR3 nucleotides read TGTGCCAGCAGCCAAGAGCCTATCTCCGCCTACGAGCAGTACGTC.

The V call is TRBV10-3, the J call TRBJ1-6; possible D gene TRBD1, 6 bases. This CDR3 contains 16 residues. With 0 bases removed from V and 7 bases from J, the gap between germline ends came to 13 bases. Looked up from germline, CDR1 is ENHRY and CDR2 is SYGVKD. CDR3 coding DNA: TGTGCCATCAGTGAGTCGAGTCCAGGGGAGAATTCACCCCTCCACTTT. Its protein is CAISESSPGENSPLHF.

V and J are TRBV18 and TRBJ2-1, with TRBD2 matching 10 bases. Germline-derived CDR1 and CDR2 are KGHSH and LQKENI. Trimming took 2 bases from V and 5 from J; bases not matched to a gene: 12. The length of the CDR3 is 18 residues. The DNA of the CDR3 is TGTGCCAGCTCACCATGGAGGGGAACCACTAGCGGGAACAATGAGCAGTTCTTC. Residues: CASSPWRGTTSGNNEQFF.

For this clone: An end of the junction does not agree with germline; a read error may underlie this. The CDR3 bases are TGTGCCAGCAGTCCACTCGGCAGGGGTACGACCTTC. It yields the protein CASSPLGRGTTF. This chain links TRBV28 with TRBJ2-7, with D possibly matching TRBD1 (6 bases). Germline assignment: CDR1 MDHEN and CDR2 SYDVKM. This CDR3 comprises 12 residues.

The chain links TRBV9 to TRBJ2-5; TRBD2 is a possible D gene (6 bases). Germline CDR1 reads SGDLS; CDR2 reads YYNGEE. Trimming took 0 bases from V and 2 from J, leaving 17 bases between them. This CDR3 has 17 amino acids. The CDR3 nucleotides are TGTGCCAGCAGCGTAGCTCGCCCGGGGGTCGGGCAAGAGACCCAGTACTTC. It is translated as CASSVARPGVGQETQYF. Variable domain in full (rest from reference TRBV9 and TRBJ2-5): DSGVTQTPKHLITATGQRVTLRCSPRSGDLSVYWYQQSLDQGLQFLIQYYNGEERAKGNILERFSAQQFPDLHSELNLSSLELGDSALYFCASSVARPGVGQETQYFGPGTRLLVL.

The rearrangement uses TRBV7-9 and TRBJ2-3; D is perhaps TRBD2 (5 bases). The CDR3 sequence is 14 residues long. V was clipped by 1 base and J by 4 bases, with 9 bases between them. The V gene's germline CDR1 is SEHNR and CDR2 FQNEAQ (reference sequence). The CDR3 nucleotides are TGTGCCAGCAGCTTAGTGGGTAGCGCAGATACGCAGTATTTT. Protein: CASSLVGSADTQYF.

The chain links TRBV4-2 to TRBJ1-1; no definite D call. The V gene lost 0 bases and the J gene lost 2 bases, with 7 bases spanning the gap. The CDR3 sequence is 14 residues long. Germline V gene sequence: CDR1 LGHNA, CDR2 YNFKEQ. CDR3 in amino acids: CASSQDQYNTEAFF. The CDR3, as DNA: TGTGCCAGCAGCCAAGACCAGTATAACACTGAAGCTTTCTTT.

This rearrangement joins TRBV23-1 to TRBJ1-5, with D unclear. TRBV23-1 is designated an ORF whose function remains uncertain. The CDR3 spans 18 residues. V dropped 0 bases and J dropped 2 bases, with 17 bases sitting between them. CDR3 amino acids: CASSQSWQARNGNQPQHF. The CDR3 DNA sequence: TGCGCCAGCAGTCAATCGTGGCAGGCCCGCAATGGCAATCAGCCCCAGCATTTT.

The chain couples TRBV3-1 (or the pseudogene TRBV3-2) to TRBJ2-3; D gene unclear. The germline CDR1 and CDR2 sequences are LGHDT and YNNKEL (reference sequence). V dropped 4 bases and J dropped 4 bases, with 12 bases sitting between them. The CDR3 spans 14 residues. The CDR3 protein is CASSPSHSPDTQYF. The CDR3 region has the DNA TGTGCCAGCAGCCCCAGCCATAGCCCAGATACGCAGTATTTT.

The chain couples TRBV25-1 to TRBJ2-2; TRBD1 matches 9 bases. The germline V gene encodes CDR1 MGHDK and CDR2 SYGVNS. With 6 bases clipped from V and 4 bases from J, the junction kept 6 bases outside the gene matches. The CDR3 is made up of 15 amino acids. In DNA, the CDR3 is TGTGCCAGCAGCCCGGGACAGGGACTCACCGGGGAGCTGTTTTTT. Encoded protein: CASSPGQGLTGELFF.

This chain joins TRBV6-1 and TRBJ2-7; TRBD2 aligns across 12 bases. V was clipped by 3 bases and J by 5 bases; unmatched bases: 8. CDR3 length: 16 amino acids. Looked up from germline, CDR1 is MNHNS and CDR2 is SASEGT. CDR3 loop: CASSDPSGGATHEQYF. The CDR3 bases are TGTGCCAGCAGTGACCCTAGCGGGGGGGCCACCCACGAGCAGTACTTC.